This TCR beta chain was sequenced for a study of blood T cell repertoires in COVID-19. Per the germline V gene, CDR1 is SGHVS and CDR2 is FQNEAQ. Trimming stripped 0 bases from V and 5 bases from J, with 14 bases between. This CDR3 has 17 amino acids. The table came from immunoSEQ multiplex PCR; TCRdb's copy has only in-frame clones and leaves some out. The table has about 200,000 clones, 65% to 90% seen once. Cohorts were determined from participant-reported clinical history. The sequence came from a middle-aged woman with acute COVID-19. The chain carries TRBV7-8 and TRBJ1-6; possibly TRBD1 for D (6 bases). What was sequenced was PBMCs or T cells enriched from blood (not recorded which). CDR3 protein: CASSLAFRGAHNSPLHF. In DNA, the CDR3 is TGTGCCAGCAGCTTAGCGTTCAGGGGCGCCCATAATTCACCCCTCCACTTT.